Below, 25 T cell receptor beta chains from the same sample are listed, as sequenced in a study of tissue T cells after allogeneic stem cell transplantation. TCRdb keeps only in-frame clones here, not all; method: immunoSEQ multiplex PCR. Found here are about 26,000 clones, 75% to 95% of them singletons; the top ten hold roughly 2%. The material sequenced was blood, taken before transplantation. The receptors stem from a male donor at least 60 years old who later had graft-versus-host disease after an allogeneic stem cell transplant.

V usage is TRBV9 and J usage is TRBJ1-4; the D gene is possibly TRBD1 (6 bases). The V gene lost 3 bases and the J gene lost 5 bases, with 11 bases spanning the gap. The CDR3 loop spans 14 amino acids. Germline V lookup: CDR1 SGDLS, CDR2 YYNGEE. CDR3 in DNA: TGTGCCAGCAGCGCCGGGGGCCTAAATGAAAAACTGTTTTTT. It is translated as CASSAGGLNEKLFF. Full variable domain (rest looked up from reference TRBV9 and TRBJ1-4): DSGVTQTPKHLITATGQRVTLRCSPRSGDLSVYWYQQSLDQGLQFLIQYYNGEERAKGNILERFSAQQFPDLHSELNLSSLELGDSALYFCASSAGGLNEKLFFGSGTQLSVL.

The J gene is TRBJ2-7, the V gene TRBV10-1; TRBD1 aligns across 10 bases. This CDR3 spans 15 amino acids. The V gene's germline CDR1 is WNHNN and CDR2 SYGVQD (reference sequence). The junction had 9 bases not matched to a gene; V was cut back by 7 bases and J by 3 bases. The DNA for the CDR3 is TGCGCCAGCACAGATCGAGGGACAGGGGTCTACGAGCAGTACTTC. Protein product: CASTDRGTGVYEQYF.

The CDR3 region has the DNA TGTGCCACCAGTGACAAAGTGGGGGGTAACACCGGGGAGCTGTTTTTT. This encodes CATSDKVGGNTGELFF. The J gene is TRBJ2-2, the V gene TRBV24-1; a possible D gene is TRBD2 (6 bases). Looked up from germline, CDR1 is KGHDR and CDR2 is SFDVKD. This CDR3 is 16 amino acids long. The V gene lost 4 bases and the J gene lost 2 bases, with 13 bases spanning the gap.

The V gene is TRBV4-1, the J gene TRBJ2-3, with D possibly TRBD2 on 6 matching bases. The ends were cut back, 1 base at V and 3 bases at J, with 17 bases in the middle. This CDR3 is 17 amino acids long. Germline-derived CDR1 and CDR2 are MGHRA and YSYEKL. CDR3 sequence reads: CASSQGDLSVVTDTQYF. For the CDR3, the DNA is TGCGCCAGCAGCCAAGGGGACTTAAGTGTGGTGACAGATACGCAGTATTTT.

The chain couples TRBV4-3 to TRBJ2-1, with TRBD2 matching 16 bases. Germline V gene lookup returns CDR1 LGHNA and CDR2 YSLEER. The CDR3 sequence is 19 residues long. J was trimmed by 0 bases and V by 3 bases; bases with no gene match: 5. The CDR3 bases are TGCGCCAGCAGCCACGGGACTAGCGGGAGGGGGACCTCCTACAATGAGCAGTTCTTC. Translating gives CASSHGTSGRGTSYNEQFF.

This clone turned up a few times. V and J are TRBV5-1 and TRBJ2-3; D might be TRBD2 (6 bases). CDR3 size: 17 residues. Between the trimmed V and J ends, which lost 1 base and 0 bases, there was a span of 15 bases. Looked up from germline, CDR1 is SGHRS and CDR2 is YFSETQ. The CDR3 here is CASSLITGDLSTDTQYF. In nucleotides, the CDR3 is TGCGCCAGCAGCTTGATTACGGGGGACCTTAGCACAGATACGCAGTATTTT.

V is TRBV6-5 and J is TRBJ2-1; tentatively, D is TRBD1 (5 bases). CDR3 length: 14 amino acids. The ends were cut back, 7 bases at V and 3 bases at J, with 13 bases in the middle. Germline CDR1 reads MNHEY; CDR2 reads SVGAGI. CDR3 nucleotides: TGTGCCAGCATGACTGGGGCTGGCTACAATGAGCAGTTCTTC. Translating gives CASMTGAGYNEQFF.

As DNA, the CDR3 is TGTGCCAGTAGTATGACCGGGAAGGAGCCCCAGCATTTT. This sequence encodes CASSMTGKEPQHF. The chain recombines TRBV19 with TRBJ1-5; D is unclear. Germline CDR1 reads LNHDA; CDR2 reads SQIVND (reference sequence). This CDR3 spans 13 amino acids. The germline V and J ends were trimmed by 3 bases and 8 bases, with 11 bases remaining between them.

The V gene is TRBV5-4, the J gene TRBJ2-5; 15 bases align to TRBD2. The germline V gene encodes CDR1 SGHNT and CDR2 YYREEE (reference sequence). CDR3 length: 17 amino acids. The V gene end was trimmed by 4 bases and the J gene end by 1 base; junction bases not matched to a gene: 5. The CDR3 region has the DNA TGTGCCAGCAGCCCCGGGACTAGCGGGGGGCTCCAAGAGACCCAGTACTTC. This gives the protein CASSPGTSGGLQETQYF. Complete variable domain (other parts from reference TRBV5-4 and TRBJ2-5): ETGVTQSPTHLIKTRGQQVTLRCSSQSGHNTVSWYQQALGQGPQFIFQYYREEENGRGNFPPRFSGLQFPNYSSELNVNALELDDSALYLCASSPGTSGGLQETQYFGPGTRLLVL.

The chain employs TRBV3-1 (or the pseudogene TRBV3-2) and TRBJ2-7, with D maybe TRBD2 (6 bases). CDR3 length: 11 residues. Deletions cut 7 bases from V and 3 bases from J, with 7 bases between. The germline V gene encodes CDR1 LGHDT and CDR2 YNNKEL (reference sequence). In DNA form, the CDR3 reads TGTGCCAGCAACGGGGGCTACGAGCAGTACTTC. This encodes CASNGGYEQYF.

CDR3 DNA: TGTGCCAGCAGTACCATCACTGGAAACACCATATATTTT. It is translated as CASSTITGNTIYF. V and J are TRBV28 and TRBJ1-3, with unresolved D. The CDR3 length is 13 residues. V shed 5 bases and J shed 2 bases, with 7 bases lying between them. The germline V gene encodes CDR1 MDHEN and CDR2 SYDVKM.

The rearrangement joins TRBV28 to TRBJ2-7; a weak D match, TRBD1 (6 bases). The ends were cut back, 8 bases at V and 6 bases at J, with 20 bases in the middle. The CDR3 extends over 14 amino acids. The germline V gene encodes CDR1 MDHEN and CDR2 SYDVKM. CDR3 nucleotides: TGTGCCAGCCTCCGGGACACGCGGTTCGGCGAGCAGTACTTC. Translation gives CASLRDTRFGEQYF.

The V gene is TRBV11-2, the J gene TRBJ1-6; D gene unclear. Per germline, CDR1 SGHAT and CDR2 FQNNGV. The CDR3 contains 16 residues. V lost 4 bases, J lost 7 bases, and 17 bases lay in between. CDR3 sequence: CASSYGPSAANSPLHF. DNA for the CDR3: TGTGCCAGCAGCTACGGTCCTTCGGCAGCCAATTCACCCCTCCACTTT.

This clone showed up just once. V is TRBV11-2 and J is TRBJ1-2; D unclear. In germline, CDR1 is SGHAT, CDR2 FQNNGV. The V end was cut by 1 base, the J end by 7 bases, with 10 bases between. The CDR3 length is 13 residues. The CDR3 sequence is CASSLVLGGGYTF. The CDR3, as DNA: TGTGCCAGCAGCTTAGTTCTGGGAGGTGGCTACACCTTC.

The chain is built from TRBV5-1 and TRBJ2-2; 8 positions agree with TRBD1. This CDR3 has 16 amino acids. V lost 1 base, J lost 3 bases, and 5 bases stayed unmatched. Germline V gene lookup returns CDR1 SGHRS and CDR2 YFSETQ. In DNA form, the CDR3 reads TGCGCCAGCAGCTTGACCGGACAGGGTGACACCGGGGAGCTGTTTTTT. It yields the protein CASSLTGQGDTGELFF.

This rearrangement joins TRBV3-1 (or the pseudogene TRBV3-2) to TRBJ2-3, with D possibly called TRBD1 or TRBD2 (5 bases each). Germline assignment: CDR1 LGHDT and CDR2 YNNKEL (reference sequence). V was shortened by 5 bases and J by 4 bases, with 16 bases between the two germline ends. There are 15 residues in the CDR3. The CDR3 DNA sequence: TGTGCCAGCAGCTTGGGGACGGACGGAGCAGATACGCAGTATTTT. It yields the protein CASSLGTDGADTQYF.

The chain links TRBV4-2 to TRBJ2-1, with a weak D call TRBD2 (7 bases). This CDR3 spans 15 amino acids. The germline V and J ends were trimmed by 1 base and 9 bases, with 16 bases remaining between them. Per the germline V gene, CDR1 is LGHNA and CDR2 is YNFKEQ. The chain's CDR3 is CASSQAGRGASEQFF. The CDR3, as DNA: TGTGCCAGCAGCCAAGCCGGTCGGGGGGCAAGTGAGCAGTTCTTC.

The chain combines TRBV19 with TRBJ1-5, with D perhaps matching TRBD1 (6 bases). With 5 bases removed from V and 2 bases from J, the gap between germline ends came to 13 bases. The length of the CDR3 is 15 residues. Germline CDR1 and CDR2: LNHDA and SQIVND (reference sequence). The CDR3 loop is CASSSTGFGNQPQHF. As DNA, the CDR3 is TGTGCCAGTAGTTCCACAGGGTTTGGCAATCAGCCCCAGCATTTT.

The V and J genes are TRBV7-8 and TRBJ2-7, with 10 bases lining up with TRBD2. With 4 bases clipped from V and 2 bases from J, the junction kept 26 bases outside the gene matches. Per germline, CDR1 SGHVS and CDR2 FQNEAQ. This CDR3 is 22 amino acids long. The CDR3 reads CASSSHGWGALAGGEGTYEQYF. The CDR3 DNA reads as TGTGCCAGCAGCTCTCACGGGTGGGGGGCGTTAGCGGGAGGAGAGGGGACCTACGAGCAGTACTTC.

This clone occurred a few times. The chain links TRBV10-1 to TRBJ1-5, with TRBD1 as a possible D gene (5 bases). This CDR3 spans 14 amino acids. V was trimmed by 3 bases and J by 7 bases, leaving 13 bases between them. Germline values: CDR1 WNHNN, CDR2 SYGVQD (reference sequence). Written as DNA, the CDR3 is TGCGCCAGCAGTGATAAAGGGGTAGGACAGCCCCAGCATTTT. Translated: CASSDKGVGQPQHF.

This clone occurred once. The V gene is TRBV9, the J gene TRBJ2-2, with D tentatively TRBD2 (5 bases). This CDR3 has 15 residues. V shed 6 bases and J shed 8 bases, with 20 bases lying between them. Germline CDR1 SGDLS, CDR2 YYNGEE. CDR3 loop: CASKEDSGFKGELFF. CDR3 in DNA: TGTGCCAGCAAGGAGGACTCCGGATTCAAGGGGGAGCTGTTTTTT.

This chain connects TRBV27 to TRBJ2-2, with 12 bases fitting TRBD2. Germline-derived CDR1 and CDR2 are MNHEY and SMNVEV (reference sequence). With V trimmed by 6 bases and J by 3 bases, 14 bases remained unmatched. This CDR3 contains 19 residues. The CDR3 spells CASRRLAGVRLSYTGELFF. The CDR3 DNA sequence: TGTGCCAGCAGACGACTAGCGGGAGTTCGCCTAAGTTACACCGGGGAGCTGTTTTTT.

The DNA for the CDR3 is TGTGCCAGCAGCGACCGACAGGGTGGATTCGGGGAGCTGTTTTTT. As protein: CASSDRQGGFGELFF. This chain links TRBV5-4 with TRBJ2-2; 7 nucleotides line up with TRBD1. The trim removed 4 bases at V and 7 bases at J, leaving 10 bases unmatched. The CDR3 is made up of 15 amino acids. From germline, CDR1 is SGHNT and CDR2 YYREEE (reference sequence).

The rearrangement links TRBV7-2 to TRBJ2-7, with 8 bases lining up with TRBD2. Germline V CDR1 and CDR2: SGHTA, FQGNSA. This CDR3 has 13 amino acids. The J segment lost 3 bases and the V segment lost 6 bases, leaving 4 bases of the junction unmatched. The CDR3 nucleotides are TGTGCCAGCAGTTACGGGAGGGGCTACGAGCAGTACTTC. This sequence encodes CASSYGRGYEQYF.

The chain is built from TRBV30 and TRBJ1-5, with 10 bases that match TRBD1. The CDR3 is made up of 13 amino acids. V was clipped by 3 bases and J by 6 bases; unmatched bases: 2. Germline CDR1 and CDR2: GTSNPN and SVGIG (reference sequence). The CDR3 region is CAWRGQGSQPQHF. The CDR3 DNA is TGTGCCTGGAGGGGACAGGGGAGTCAGCCCCAGCATTTT.